A single sample is the source of the 11 T cell receptor beta chains below, sequenced in a study of T-cell memory formation after mild COVID-19. TCRdb called the 5' RACE reads again in MiXCR, with one record for every CDR3 protein. This table holds 350,000 to 500,000 distinct CDR3 sequences, less than 25% found once. The source material was PBMCs or a T cell subset sorted from them (not recorded which). All receptors come from an adult woman who had mild COVID-19 (a few samples of this study predate the infection). Cell type and time point are not known.

This chain joins TRBV24-1 and TRBJ2-3; 8 bases fit TRBD2. Germline lookup yields CDR1 KGHDR and CDR2 SFDVKD. CDR3 length equals 16 residues. With V trimmed by 4 bases and J by 0 bases, 5 bases remained unmatched. This CDR3 reads CATSDLSGSSTDTQYF. DNA for the CDR3: TGTGCCACCAGTGACTTAAGCGGGAGCAGCACAGATACGCAGTATTTT.

The sample holds a few counts of this clonotype. The V call is TRBV29-1, the J call TRBJ1-1; possible D gene TRBD1, 5 bases. CDR1 and CDR2 (germline): SQVTM, ANQGSEA. The CDR3 sequence is 13 residues long. Between the trimmed V and J ends, which lost 7 bases and 1 base, there was a span of 13 bases. CDR3 residues: CSDKRQGNTEAFF. In DNA form, the CDR3 reads TGCAGCGATAAAAGGCAGGGGAACACTGAAGCTTTCTTT.

In this sample, this clonotype turned up a few times. The rearrangement uses TRBV6-6 and TRBJ2-3; perhaps D is TRBD1 or TRBD2 (6 bases each). CDR3 length: 14 residues. V was cut by 2 bases and J by 2 bases, with 8 bases left in between. Germline V gene lookup returns CDR1 MNHNY and CDR2 SVGAGI (reference sequence). CDR3 nucleotide sequence: TGTGCCAGCAGTTACGGGGGGCCCACAGATACGCAGTATTTT. Translated, it gives CASSYGGPTDTQYF.

This clonotype was seen ten or more times. This rearrangement joins TRBV5-1 to TRBJ2-3; TRBD1 or TRBD2 may be the D gene (6 bases each). There are 16 residues in the CDR3. The V gene lost 1 base and the J gene lost 2 bases, with 14 bases spanning the gap. Germline V gene data show CDR1 as SGHRS and CDR2 as YFSETQ. In nucleotides, the CDR3 is TGCGCCAGCAGCTTGATAACGGGGGCCTCCACAGATACGCAGTATTTT. Residues: CASSLITGASTDTQYF.

The genes are TRBV20-1 and TRBJ2-7; 7 bases align to TRBD2. Trimming cost V 4 bases and J 2 bases; bases outside gene matches: 14. The CDR3 contains 16 residues. CDR1 and CDR2 from the germline V gene are DFQATT and SNEGSKA (reference sequence). The CDR3 DNA reads as TGCAGTGCTATCCTCGTCGGGAGGTCCCCTCCCTACGAGCAGTACTTC. Protein: CSAILVGRSPPYEQYF.

The chain has TRBV12-3 or TRBV12-4 and TRBJ1-5; no reliable D call. The CDR3 contains 14 residues. V shed 6 bases and J shed 6 bases, with 15 bases lying between them. CDR3 bases: TGTGCCAGCAGCCTCGGGCAGGCCTCTCAGCCCCAGCATTTT. It translates to CASSLGQASQPQHF.

The chain links TRBV7-9 to TRBJ1-2, with D perhaps matching TRBD1 (5 bases). The germline CDR1 and CDR2 sequences are SEHNR and FQNEAQ (reference sequence). The V end was cut by 3 bases, the J end by 5 bases, with 13 bases between. The CDR3 consists of 14 residues. The CDR3 DNA sequence: TGTGCCAGCAGCTTCTCCGGGACGCTTTATGGCTACACCTTC. Translating gives CASSFSGTLYGYTF. Together with reference TRBV7-9 and TRBJ1-2, the CDR3 gives the full variable domain: DTGVSQNPRHKITKRGQNVTFRCDPISEHNRLYWYRQTLGQGPEFLTYFQNEAQLEKSRLLSDRFSAERPKGSFSTLEIQRTEQGDSAMYLCASSFSGTLYGYTFGSGTRLTVV.

In this sample, this clonotype turned up a few times. The gene calls are TRBV12-3 or TRBV12-4 and TRBJ2-1; a possible D gene is TRBD2 (5 bases). The CDR3 totals 15 residues. The V and J ends lost 1 base and 4 bases respectively, with 11 bases between them. The CDR3 here is CASSLVRDRYNEQFF. CDR3 bases: TGTGCCAGCAGTTTAGTTCGGGATAGGTACAATGAGCAGTTCTTC.

This sequence joins TRBV24-1 and TRBJ1-1; TRBD1 agrees at 7 bases. Trimming cost V 3 bases and J 4 bases; bases outside gene matches: 7. The CDR3 is 15 residues long. From germline, CDR1 is KGHDR and CDR2 SFDVKD. This chain's CDR3 is CATSDPRQGATEAFF. CDR3 nucleotide sequence: TGTGCCACCAGTGATCCGAGACAGGGCGCCACTGAAGCTTTCTTT.

This chain uses TRBV18 with TRBJ1-5; a weak D match, TRBD1 (6 bases). Between the trimmed V and J ends, which lost 2 bases and 6 bases, there was a span of 14 bases. There are 15 residues in the CDR3. The germline CDR1 and CDR2 sequences are KGHSH and LQKENI. The CDR3 reads CASSPEQGKSQPQHF. The CDR3 DNA reads as TGTGCCAGCTCACCAGAACAGGGAAAGAGTCAGCCCCAGCATTTT.

This clonotype was picked up a small number of times. The V gene is TRBV4-3, the J gene TRBJ2-3; the match to TRBD2 covers 9 bases. Germline-derived CDR1 and CDR2 are LGHNA and YSLEER. Unmatched junction bases numbered 14, after V lost 4 bases and J lost 3 bases. There are 18 residues in the CDR3. The CDR3 here is CASSPGLARGEETDTQYF. CDR3 sequence (DNA): TGCGCCAGCAGCCCGGGACTAGCCCGGGGGGAGGAAACAGATACGCAGTATTTT.